Listed below are T cell receptor beta chains from one sample, sequenced in a study of shared T cell receptors in the human thymus. The protocol was immunoSEQ multiplex PCR, while the TCRdb copy is restricted to in-frame clones and leaves out a portion. The data contain roughly 500,000 clones, 70% to 80% of them singletons. The sample also formed part of further work on human thymus T cells.

The specimen was thymocytes. These receptors were collected from a boy in the first two years of life with a congenital heart defect. The CDR3 runs from the conserved cysteine through the conserved F or W. The D gene is left open where the match is weak. Size is stated for part of the rows, as once, few or many counts, or as a class when the clone is expanded.

V	D	J	size	CDR3	DNA
TRBV29-1	TRBD1	TRBJ1-1	NA	CSAMDRGTEAFF	TGCAGCGCAATGGACAGGGGAACTGAAGCTTTCTTT
TRBV19	TRBD1	TRBJ2-4	NA	CASSPRDRDLAKNIQYF	TGTGCCAGTAGTCCCCGTGACAGGGACCTAGCCAAAAACATTCAGTACTTC
TRBV4-3	TRBD1	TRBJ1-2	NA	CASSPRQGYYGYTF	TGCGCCAGCAGCCCTCGACAGGGTTACTATGGCTACACCTTC
TRBV7-9	NA	TRBJ1-1	NA	CASSTDTIGTRAFF	TGTGCCAGCAGTACGGACACAATTGGGACAAGAGCTTTCTTT
TRBV6-1	TRBD1	TRBJ1-2	NA	CASSARGRGTGDDYGYTF	TGTGCCAGCAGTGCACGGGGAAGGGGGACAGGGGACGACTATGGCTACACCTTC
TRBV6-6	TRBD1	TRBJ2-1	NA	CASSKDRVDEQFF	TGTGCCAGCAGTAAGGACAGGGTGGATGAGCAGTTCTTC
TRBV30	TRBD2	TRBJ2-7	NA	CAWAPSGKCEQYF	TGTGCCTGGGCCCCTAGCGGGAAGTGCGAGCAGTACTTC
TRBV10-3	NA	TRBJ1-5	NA	CAISDPDKVDQPQHF	TGTGCCATCAGTGACCCAGACAAAGTCGATCAGCCCCAGCATTTT
TRBV28	NA	TRBJ1-5	few	CASSFRGKEFHQPQHF	TGTGCCAGCAGTTTTAGGGGGAAGGAGTTTCATCAGCCCCAGCATTTT
TRBV30	TRBD2	TRBJ2-7	NA	CAWSASGLAAYEQYF	TGTGCCTGGAGTGCCTCGGGACTAGCGGCCTACGAGCAGTACTTC
TRBV7-2	TRBD2	TRBJ2-5	NA	CASSLVEASGRHSQETQYF	TGTGCCAGCAGCTTAGTGGAGGCTAGCGGGAGGCATAGTCAAGAGACCCAGTACTTC
TRBV5-4	TRBD1	TRBJ1-2	NA	CASSADRGYGYTF	TGTGCCAGCAGCGCCGACAGGGGATATGGCTACACCTTC
TRBV2	NA	TRBJ1-4	NA	CASSEQGPATTNEKLFF	TGTGCCAGCAGTGAACAGGGTCCAGCTACAACTAATGAAAAACTGTTTTTT
TRBV10-1	TRBD1	TRBJ2-7	NA	CASRSGQMLYEQYF	TGCGCCAGCAGATCGGGACAGATGCTATACGAGCAGTACTTC
TRBV5-1	TRBD2	TRBJ2-5	NA	CASPPTAGPQETQYF	TGCGCCAGCCCACCCACAGCGGGGCCCCAAGAGACCCAGTACTTC
TRBV11-2	TRBD1	TRBJ2-7	NA	CASSLSGGQNEQYF	TGTGCCAGCAGCCTATCAGGGGGCCAGAACGAGCAGTACTTC
TRBV7-9	NA	TRBJ2-5	once	CASSGFRGWGTQYF	TGTGCCAGCAGCGGTTTCAGGGGCTGGGGGACCCAGTACTTC
TRBV6-5	TRBD2	TRBJ2-1	once	CASTVAASGGGEQFF	TGTGCCAGCACCGTGGCGGCTAGCGGGGGAGGTGAGCAGTTCTTC
TRBV7-6	NA	TRBJ2-6	NA	CASSPDRRGANVLTF	TGTGCCAGCAGCCCCGACAGGCGTGGGGCCAACGTCCTGACTTTC
TRBV5-4	TRBD2	TRBJ2-7	NA	CASSLGGLVPYEQYF	TGTGCCAGCAGCTTGGGGGGACTAGTTCCCTACGAGCAGTACTTC
TRBV11-3	TRBD2	TRBJ2-2	NA	CASSEPGTSGRRAGELFF	TGTGCCAGCAGCGAACCCGGGACTAGCGGGAGGAGGGCCGGGGAGCTGTTTTTT
TRBV5-4	TRBD2	TRBJ2-7	NA	CASSAMTSGRAEGEQYF	TGTGCCAGCAGCGCGATGACTAGCGGGAGGGCCGAGGGCGAGCAGTACTTC
TRBV4-3	NA	TRBJ2-7	NA	CASSQDTTSYEQYF	TGCGCCAGCAGCCAAGACACTACATCCTACGAGCAGTACTTC
TRBV29-1	NA	TRBJ2-7	NA	CSVGAGLFSYEQYF	TGCAGCGTTGGTGCGGGCCTTTTCTCCTACGAGCAGTACTTC
TRBV5-6	TRBD2	TRBJ2-3	NA	CASRAAELAGVPPDTQYF	TGTGCCAGCAGGGCGGCGGAACTAGCGGGAGTCCCACCAGATACGCAGTATTTT
TRBV5-6	TRBD2	TRBJ2-7	NA	CASSWGSGRPFSYEQYF	TGTGCCAGCAGCTGGGGCAGCGGGAGGCCTTTCTCCTACGAGCAGTACTTC
TRBV11-2	TRBD2	TRBJ2-5	NA	CASSPQPGGPYGTQYF	TGTGCCAGCAGCCCGCAACCGGGAGGGCCCTACGGGACCCAGTACTTC
TRBV28	TRBD1	TRBJ2-7	NA	CASRPGQGTRSEQYF	TGTGCCAGCAGACCCGGACAGGGGACTCGGTCCGAGCAGTACTTC
TRBV5-4	TRBD2	TRBJ2-5	NA	CASTTRLAGQETQYF	TGTGCCAGCACCACACGACTAGCGGGGCAAGAGACCCAGTACTTC
TRBV11-2	NA	TRBJ1-1	NA	CASSLDRNTEAFF	TGTGCCAGCAGCTTAGATCGTAACACTGAAGCTTTCTTT
TRBV19	TRBD1	TRBJ2-2	NA	CASSSGGQGDTGELFF	TGTGCCAGTAGTTCTGGGGGACAGGGGGACACCGGGGAGCTGTTTTTT
TRBV19	NA	TRBJ1-1	NA	CASSPQVGTEAFF	TGTGCCAGTTCACCCCAGGTTGGGACTGAAGCTTTCTTT
TRBV6-1	TRBD2	TRBJ2-7	NA	CASSARGGPGQYF	TGTGCCAGCAGTGCCCGGGGGGGGCCAGGGCAGTACTTC
TRBV6-6	NA	TRBJ2-7	NA	CASRLDSLYEQYF	TGTGCCAGCAGACTCGACAGTCTCTACGAGCAGTACTTC
TRBV4-1	TRBD1	TRBJ2-7	NA	CASSQTGALYEQYF	TGCGCCAGCAGCCAGACAGGGGCCCTTTACGAGCAGTACTTC
TRBV5-1	TRBD2	TRBJ2-1	NA	CASRGLAGKNEQFF	TGCGCCAGCAGAGGACTAGCGGGAAAGAATGAGCAGTTCTTC